The 21 T cell receptor beta chains below all came from one sample that was sequenced in a study of T cells in Graves' hyperthyroidism and ophthalmopathy. Template material for amplifying TCR beta CDR3 regions consisted of RNA transcripts. In the first-round RT-PCR of the TCR CDR3, the HTBI primer set was used. Using its own MiXCR run on the multiplex PCR reads, TCRdb lists one record per CDR3 protein. In the table there are 400,000 to 500,000 distinct CDR3 sequences, around 15% of which are singletons. Sequenced input: blood. These TCRs come from a woman aged 18-30 years with Graves' hyperthyroidism.

V gene TRBV19 combines with J gene TRBJ2-1; D is uncertain. CDR1 and CDR2 (germline): LNHDA, SQIVND (reference sequence). Trimming cost V 4 bases and J 8 bases, with 18 bases left between them. The CDR3 contains 15 residues. CDR3 region: CASSTLAQVGDEQFF. CDR3 DNA sequence: TGTGCCAGTAGTACCTTAGCCCAGGTGGGCGATGAGCAGTTCTTC. Supplemented by reference TRBV19 and TRBJ2-1, the full variable domain reads DGGITQSPKYLFRKEGQNVTLSCEQNLNHDAMYWYRQDPGQGLRLIYYSQIVNDFQKGDIAEGYSVSREKKESFPLTVTSAQKNPTAFYLCASSTLAQVGDEQFFGPGTRLTVL.

This clonotype was seen just once. The junction does not match germline at one end; this may be a read error. The chain links TRBV30 to TRBJ1-5, with 8 bases that match TRBD1. Germline V CDR1 and CDR2: GTSNPN, SVGIG (reference sequence). CDR3 length: 14 amino acids. In nucleotides, the CDR3 is TGTGCCTGGAGAGGACAGGGACGACCTCAGCCCCATCATTTT. Translation gives CAWRGQGRPQPHHF. Complete variable domain (other parts from reference TRBV30 and TRBJ1-5): SQTIHQWPATLVQPVGSPLSLECTVEGTSNPNLYWYRQAAGRGLQLLFYSVGIGQISSEVPQNLSASRPQDRQFILSSKKLLLSDSGFYLCAWRGQGRPQPHHFGDGTRLSIL.

This clonotype appeared many times. This sequence joins TRBV6-1 and TRBJ2-3; a weak D match, TRBD2 (5 bases). The V end lost 8 bases, the J end lost 7 bases, and 28 bases lay between the germline ends. CDR1 MNHNS and CDR2 SASEGT come from the germline V gene. The CDR3 totals 17 residues. The CDR3 sequence: CASVGGRPEGGLNTQYF. CDR3 DNA: TGTGCCAGCGTCGGCGGACGACCAGAAGGCGGGTTGAATACGCAGTATTTT.

This clonotype was counted at least ten times. V usage is TRBV12-3 or TRBV12-4 and J usage is TRBJ1-2; no clear D gene. This CDR3 contains 13 residues. V lost 2 bases to trimming and J lost 5 bases, with 9 bases between them. CDR3 DNA: TGTGCCAGCAGTTTAAGGCCGCTATATGGCTACACCTTC. It specifies CASSLRPLYGYTF.

Ten or more counts support this clonotype. This rearrangement joins TRBV6-2 or TRBV6-3 to TRBJ2-7; tentatively, D is TRBD1 (6 bases). Germline V gives CDR1 MNHEY, CDR2 SVGEGT. The CDR3 spans 13 residues. Trimming left V 2 bases short and J 3 bases short, with 8 bases between. CDR3 nucleotide sequence: TGTGCCAGCAGTTACCCCAGGGGCTACGAGCAGTACGTC. It yields the protein CASSYPRGYEQYV.

Written as DNA, the CDR3 is TGTGCCAGCAGTTCGGGACTAGCGAACACCGGGGAGCTGTTTTTT. Translating it yields CASSSGLANTGELFF. V gene TRBV12-3 or TRBV12-4 combines with J gene TRBJ2-2, with 8 bases fitting TRBD2. Unmatched junction bases numbered 1, after V lost 4 bases and J lost 0 bases. This CDR3 has 15 amino acids.

The table lists this clonotype with a count of one. Mismatch with germline at one junction end may stem from a read error. The chain combines TRBV4-1 with TRBJ2-7; 9 bases map to TRBD1. From germline, CDR1 is MGHRA and CDR2 YSYEKL. The CDR3 consists of 17 residues. In DNA form, the CDR3 reads TGCGCCAGCAGCCAAGATAGGTACAGGGGGCTTTCCTGCGAGCAGTACTTC. This codes for CASSQDRYRGLSCEQYF.

This clonotype was recorded at least ten times. The chain is built from TRBV27 and TRBJ1-1; weak D call: TRBD1 (6 bases). The length of the CDR3 is 15 residues. Germline V gene sequence: CDR1 MNHEY, CDR2 SMNVEV (reference sequence). V shed 7 bases and J shed 5 bases, with 20 bases lying between them. The CDR3 DNA follows: TGTGCCAGCACAGCATCTTTCCGGGACAAAACTGAAGCTTTCTTT. Amino acids: CASTASFRDKTEAFF.

The CDR3 DNA reads as TGTGCCACCTCCCTTACTAGCGGGAGGCACAATGAGCAGTTCTTC. Amino acids: CATSLTSGRHNEQFF. The chain combines TRBV24-1 with TRBJ2-1; TRBD2 matches 12 bases. Germline assignment: CDR1 KGHDR and CDR2 SFDVKD. The CDR3 has 15 residues. J lost 5 bases, V lost 9 bases, and 7 bases had no gene match.

This rearrangement joins TRBV12-3 or TRBV12-4 to TRBJ2-5; no definite D call. This CDR3 has 14 residues. V was pared by 4 bases and J by 5 bases, with 14 bases between. CDR3 coding DNA: TGTGCCAGCAGTTCCCCCCAAGTCCGGGAGACCCAGTACTTC. Its protein is CASSSPQVRETQYF.

This clonotype was counted between two and nine times. J is TRBJ2-4 and V is TRBV30; 8 bases are shared with TRBD2. V lost 0 bases to trimming and J lost 7 bases; unmatched junction nucleotides: 8. The germline CDR1 and CDR2 sequences are GTSNPN and SVGIG (reference sequence). This CDR3 contains 15 residues. The CDR3 region has the DNA TGTGCCTGGAGTGTAGCAGCGGGGGCTAGGAACATTCAGTACTTC. Translation: CAWSVAAGARNIQYF.

This clonotype was seen at least ten times. The chain carries TRBV14 and TRBJ1-4; D is ambiguous. The germline V and J ends were trimmed by 1 base and 10 bases, with 10 bases remaining between them. Germline V gene data show CDR1 as SGHDN and CDR2 as FVKESK. The CDR3 spans 13 residues. The CDR3 loop is CASSQGTGGKLFF. The CDR3 DNA is TGTGCCAGCAGCCAAGGAACGGGCGGAAAACTGTTTTTT.

This clonotype occurred a few times. In DNA, the CDR3 is TGTGCCAGCAGCCAAGACAGGGGAAGGAAACTGTTTTTT. It is translated as CASSQDRGRKLFF. J is TRBJ1-4 and V is TRBV3-1; D might be TRBD1 (6 bases). CDR1 LGHDT and CDR2 YNNKEL come from the germline V gene (reference sequence). V lost 0 bases, J lost 11 bases, and 10 bases lay in between. The CDR3 covers 13 residues.

The chain is built from TRBV9 and TRBJ2-1, with 9 bases matching TRBD2. The CDR3 covers 15 residues. CDR1 and CDR2 (germline): SGDLS, YYNGEE. V shed 6 bases, J shed 9 bases, and the junction held 13 bases outside the gene matches. The CDR3 sequence: CASTWEAGGSGEQFF. CDR3 DNA: TGTGCCAGCACCTGGGAAGCGGGAGGATCTGGTGAGCAGTTCTTC.

This clonotype occurred a few times. This CDR3 reads CSVGKGPYEQYF. The CDR3 bases are TGCAGCGTTGGAAAGGGACCCTACGAGCAGTACTTC. V gene TRBV29-1 combines with J gene TRBJ2-7; either TRBD1 or TRBD2 may supply D (5 bases each). The CDR3 consists of 12 residues. CDR1 SQVTM and CDR2 ANQGSEA come from the germline V gene. The V end lost 4 bases, the J end lost 2 bases, and 9 bases lay between the germline ends.

The chain has TRBV6-4 and TRBJ2-1, with TRBD1 matching 7 bases. Germline CDR1 reads MRHNA; CDR2 reads SNTAGT. CDR3 length: 14 amino acids. Trimming took 6 bases from V and 8 from J; bases not matched to a gene: 10. The CDR3 sequence is CASSRGGSVDEQFF. CDR3 DNA: TGTGCCAGCAGCCGAGGGGGCTCCGTAGATGAGCAGTTCTTC.

This clonotype has ten or more counts. The rearrangement uses TRBV9 and TRBJ1-2; 8 positions match TRBD1. Germline CDR1 and CDR2: SGDLS and YYNGEE. The CDR3 consists of 15 residues. The junction had 10 bases not matched to a gene; V was cut back by 4 bases and J by 5 bases. CDR3 nucleotides: TGTGCCAGCAGCCCCCACCCGGGACAGGCATATGGCTACACCTTC. It yields the protein CASSPHPGQAYGYTF.

CDR3 residues: CASSYPPGDYNSPLHF. CDR3 coding DNA: TGTGCCAGCAGCTACCCTCCGGGAGACTATAATTCACCCCTCCACTTT. The rearrangement links TRBV7-9 to TRBJ1-6, with D unclear. V was pared by 4 bases and J by 3 bases, with 13 bases between. The CDR3 length is 16 residues. CDR1 is SEHNR and CDR2 is FQNEAQ in the germline V gene (reference sequence).

The V call is TRBV14, the J call TRBJ1-2, with unresolved D. Germline V gene sequence: CDR1 SGHDN, CDR2 FVKESK. CDR3 length equals 16 residues. V dropped 1 base and J dropped 0 bases, with 12 bases sitting between them. CDR3 nucleotides: TGTGCCAGCAGCCAAGGGTGGGGTAGAGCTAACTATGGCTACACCTTC. Its protein is CASSQGWGRANYGYTF.

This clonotype showed up many times. The CDR3 reads CAISTFYGDQPQHF. CDR3 in DNA: TGTGCCATCAGTACGTTCTATGGGGATCAGCCCCAGCATTTT. V gene TRBV10-3 combines with J gene TRBJ1-5; no clear D gene. Deletions cut 5 bases from V and 5 bases from J, with 13 bases between. The length of the CDR3 is 14 residues. Germline V CDR1 and CDR2: ENHRY, SYGVKD.

This clonotype was recorded a few times. At one of its ends the junction is not consistent with the germline gene, which may arise from a read error. The J gene is TRBJ2-3, the V gene TRBV30, with D possibly being TRBD2 (6 bases). CDR1 GTSNPN and CDR2 SVGIG come from the germline V gene (reference sequence). The CDR3 length is 13 residues. CDR3 region: CAWGTFSTDTQYF. DNA of the CDR3: TGTGCTTGGGGGACTTTTAGCACAGACACGCAGTATTTT.